A single sample gave rise to the 29 T cell receptor beta chains below, sequenced in a study of blood T cell repertoires in COVID-19. Repertoires were generated with immunoSEQ multiplex PCR, while TCRdb's copy carries only in-frame clones and drops some. The sample includes under 200,000 clones, roughly 82% of them seen just once. Sample: PBMCs or T cells enriched from blood (not recorded which). The receptors derive from a man aged 40-49 years with acute COVID-19.

The chain joins TRBV11-2 to TRBJ2-5, with 7 positions matching TRBD1. The CDR3 has 15 amino acids. Unmatched junction bases numbered 4, after V lost 1 base and J lost 2 bases. The germline CDR1 and CDR2 sequences are SGHAT and FQNNGV. This CDR3 is CASSLVDRRQETQYF. Here the CDR3 DNA reads TGTGCCAGCAGCTTAGTGGACAGGAGACAAGAGACCCAGTACTTC.

This sequence joins TRBV9 and TRBJ2-1, with TRBD1 as a possible D gene (5 bases). Germline V gene data show CDR1 as SGDLS and CDR2 as YYNGEE. The CDR3 covers 13 residues. The germline V and J ends were trimmed by 3 bases and 10 bases, with 14 bases remaining between them. CDR3 in DNA: TGTGCCAGCAGCGGATCCGGCTGGGGCGAGCAGTTCTTC. Translating gives CASSGSGWGEQFF.

This chain joins TRBV6-5 and TRBJ1-2, with D perhaps matching TRBD1 (6 bases). V was trimmed by 10 bases and J by 0 bases, leaving 18 bases between them. The CDR3 has 15 residues. Germline-derived CDR1 and CDR2 are MNHEY and SVGAGI. CDR3 protein: CATWTGDTSNYGYTF. As DNA, the CDR3 is TGTGCCACCTGGACCGGGGACACCTCTAACTATGGCTACACCTTC.

The CDR3 reads CASSYRSNEQFF. The CDR3 DNA is TGTGCCAGCAGTTACAGAAGCAATGAGCAGTTCTTC. The chain carries TRBV28 and TRBJ2-1, with D uncertain. Germline CDR1 reads MDHEN; CDR2 reads SYDVKM. The CDR3 is 12 amino acids. With 4 bases removed from V and 6 bases from J, the gap between germline ends came to 7 bases.

V gene TRBV2 combines with J gene TRBJ2-4, with 10 bases matching TRBD1. V lost 8 bases to trimming and J lost 8 bases; unmatched junction nucleotides: 9. Germline V lookup: CDR1 SNHLY, CDR2 FYNNEI. The CDR3 totals 14 residues. For the CDR3, the DNA is TGTGCCAGCGGGTCTGTTGGGACAGGGGACATTCAGTACTTC. Protein: CASGSVGTGDIQYF.

In this sample, this clone turned up once. This rearrangement joins TRBV12-5 to TRBJ1-1, with unresolved D. The CDR3 totals 14 residues. Looked up from germline, CDR1 is LGHNT and CDR2 is FRNRAP. Trimming took off 2 bases at V and 7 bases at J, with 14 bases between the two ends. The CDR3 DNA reads TGTGCTAGTGGTTTGACCCAATTGCCGGGTGAAGCTTTCTTT. The encoded protein is CASGLTQLPGEAFF.

This chain joins TRBV5-4 and TRBJ2-7; TRBD2 might be the D (5 bases). In germline, CDR1 is SGHNT, CDR2 YYREEE (reference sequence). V lost 5 bases and J lost 2, with 11 bases in between. The CDR3 sequence is 13 residues long. The CDR3: CASRQFGTYEQYF. Here the CDR3 DNA reads TGTGCCAGCAGGCAGTTCGGGACCTACGAGCAGTACTTC.

The V and J genes are TRBV28 and TRBJ1-4; tentatively, D is TRBD1 (6 bases). Per the germline V gene, CDR1 is MDHEN and CDR2 is SYDVKM. V dropped 11 bases and J dropped 4 bases, with 14 bases sitting between them. This CDR3 contains 13 residues. The CDR3: CAARGGLNEKLFF. CDR3 DNA: TGTGCCGCCCGCGGGGGCCTTAATGAAAAACTGTTTTTT.

CDR3 DNA: TGTGCCAGCAGTTCCTCACAGGGGGGCGTAACTGAAGCTTTCTTT. Translating it yields CASSSSQGGVTEAFF. The chain combines TRBV28 with TRBJ1-1, with 8 bases aligning to TRBD1. The length of the CDR3 is 15 residues. The V gene end was trimmed by 4 bases and the J gene end by 5 bases; junction bases not matched to a gene: 9. Germline assignment: CDR1 MDHEN and CDR2 SYDVKM.

The chain carries TRBV7-9 and TRBJ2-2, with TRBD1 identical over 9 bases. The ends lost 1 base at V and 7 bases at J; junction bases unmatched: 4. The CDR3 has 15 amino acids. Germline values: CDR1 SEHNR, CDR2 FQNEAQ (reference sequence). The CDR3 is CASSLGDRVHGELFF. CDR3 DNA: TGTGCCAGCAGCTTAGGGGACAGGGTGCACGGGGAGCTGTTTTTT.

V is TRBV6-5 and J is TRBJ2-1; D perhaps matches TRBD2 (7 bases). V was shortened by 6 bases and J by 6 bases, with 15 bases between the two germline ends. CDR3 length: 14 residues. Looked up from germline, CDR1 is MNHEY and CDR2 is SVGAGI. CDR3 sequence reads: CASRSGVAGNEQFF. CDR3 nucleotides: TGTGCCAGCAGGTCAGGGGTAGCGGGCAATGAGCAGTTCTTC.

V gene TRBV13 combines with J gene TRBJ2-1, with D tentatively TRBD2 (6 bases). Germline V gives CDR1 PRHDT, CDR2 FYEKMQ (reference sequence). The CDR3 has 15 residues. Trimming took 5 bases from V and 1 from J, leaving 12 bases between them. The CDR3 DNA follows: TGTGCCAGCAGCCCCCGGGAGTTGTCCTACAATGAGCAGTTCTTC. As protein: CASSPRELSYNEQFF.

This sequence joins TRBV6-1 and TRBJ2-7, with 7 bases that match TRBD2. V was clipped by 2 bases and J by 6 bases; unmatched bases: 7. CDR1 is MNHNS, CDR2 SASEGT, per germline. The CDR3 runs to 14 residues. CDR3 in DNA: TGTGCCAGCAGTGAAACGAGACTAGCAATCGAGCAGTACTTC. This translates into CASSETRLAIEQYF.

The gene calls are TRBV5-1 and TRBJ2-7; possible D gene TRBD1, 5 bases. V lost 1 base, J lost 1 base, and 15 bases lay in between. Germline values: CDR1 SGHRS, CDR2 YFSETQ. This CDR3 region has 16 residues. The CDR3 loop reads CASSLSVQGLSYEQYF. CDR3 nucleotides: TGCGCCAGCAGCTTGAGTGTCCAGGGCTTATCCTACGAGCAGTACTTC.

The chain recombines TRBV28 with TRBJ2-3; 10 bases match TRBD1. Germline-derived CDR1 and CDR2 are MDHEN and SYDVKM. This CDR3 has 14 residues. With 8 bases clipped from V and 8 bases from J, the junction kept 10 bases outside the gene matches. The chain's CDR3 is CASVEDRGEGTQYF. The CDR3 DNA reads TGTGCCAGCGTTGAGGACAGGGGGGAGGGTACGCAGTATTTT. The full variable domain, its missing parts supplied by reference TRBV28 and TRBJ2-3, is DVKVTQSSRYLVKRTGEKVFLECVQDMDHENMFWYRQDPGLGLRLIYFSYDVKMKEKGDIPEGYSVSREKKERFSLILESASTNQTSMYLCASVEDRGEGTQYFGPGTRLTVL.

This chain joins TRBV5-1 and TRBJ1-6, with D perhaps matching TRBD1 (5 bases). Deletions cut 5 bases from V and 10 bases from J, with 13 bases between. This CDR3 spans 13 amino acids. Germline V gene sequence: CDR1 SGHRS, CDR2 YFSETQ. The CDR3 bases are TGCGCCAGCAGTGGACAAGGTGGATCACCCCTCCACTTT. Protein: CASSGQGGSPLHF.

CDR3 loop: CASSQDVGGTGRDNEQFF. CDR3 sequence (DNA): TGTGCCAGCAGCCAAGATGTAGGGGGAACAGGGAGGGACAATGAGCAGTTCTTC. J is TRBJ2-1 and V is TRBV3-1 (or the pseudogene TRBV3-2); possible D gene TRBD2, 7 bases. The ends were cut back, 0 bases at V and 5 bases at J, with 20 bases in the middle. This CDR3 comprises 18 residues. Germline lookup yields CDR1 LGHDT and CDR2 YNNKEL (reference sequence).

Turning to this clone: The junction departs from the called germline gene at one end, perhaps through a read error. The chain couples TRBV7-7 to TRBJ2-5; possibly TRBD2 for D (7 bases). This CDR3 contains 14 residues. CDR1 SSHAT and CDR2 FNYEAQ come from the germline V gene (reference sequence). The CDR3 here is CASSARGAGETQYF. Here the CDR3 DNA reads TGTGCTAGCAGCGCCCGGGGGGCGGGAGAGACCCAGTACTTC.

J is TRBJ2-5 and V is TRBV7-5; the table gives TRBD2 as D, unverified against the DNA. TRBV7-5 is labeled a pseudogene. The CDR3 spans 13 residues. The DNA for the CDR3 is TGTGCCAGAAGATACTGGAGGGGAGAGACCCAGTACTTC. Translation: CARRYWRGETQYF.

This chain joins TRBV27 and TRBJ1-1; the D is unclear. This CDR3 contains 13 residues. V was shortened by 3 bases and J by 3 bases, with 8 bases between the two germline ends. Germline V gives CDR1 MNHEY, CDR2 SMNVEV (reference sequence). The CDR3 loop is CASSFKRDTEAFF. Here the CDR3 DNA reads TGTGCCAGCAGTTTCAAGAGGGACACTGAAGCTTTCTTT.

This clone was picked up one time. The rearrangement joins TRBV2 to TRBJ1-6; 7 bases are shared with TRBD1. The CDR3 totals 14 residues. CDR1 is SNHLY, CDR2 FYNNEI, per germline. V lost 11 bases to trimming and J lost 7 bases; unmatched junction nucleotides: 11. CDR3: CARGGGTVNSPLHF. In nucleotides, the CDR3 is TGTGCCCGCGGAGGGGGGACAGTGAATTCACCCCTCCACTTT.

The V call is TRBV28, the J call TRBJ2-7, with 7 nucleotides matching TRBD2. The germline CDR1 and CDR2 sequences are MDHEN and SYDVKM. CDR3 length equals 15 residues. V gave up 2 bases and J gave up 3 bases; unmatched junction bases: 7. CDR3 sequence (DNA): TGTGCCAGCAGTTTAAGATCCCAGCGGGGCTACGAGCAGTACTTC. It yields the protein CASSLRSQRGYEQYF.

This clone occurred once. The genes are TRBV7-2 and TRBJ1-5; a possible D gene is TRBD1 (5 bases). The CDR3 sequence is 16 residues long. Germline V gives CDR1 SGHTA, CDR2 FQGNSA. Trimming left V 3 bases short and J 1 base short, with 13 bases between. The DNA for the CDR3 is TGTGCCAGCAGCTTGGGTGGGGCGGGAAGCAATCAGCCCCAGCATTTT. Its translation is CASSLGGAGSNQPQHF.

This clone was found once. This chain joins TRBV7-3 and TRBJ1-1; D not certain. The CDR3 runs to 13 residues. Germline lookup yields CDR1 SGHTA and CDR2 FQGTGA. V was clipped by 5 bases and J by 5 bases, with 12 bases between them. CDR3 loop: CASSPRSATEAFF. The CDR3 DNA sequence: TGTGCCAGCAGCCCCCGGAGTGCAACTGAAGCTTTCTTT.

This clone turned up a few times. The gene calls are TRBV11-3 and TRBJ2-3, with 8 bases identical to TRBD1. J gave up 9 bases and V 2 bases, and 1 base lay outside the gene matches. Germline loops: CDR1 SGHNT, CDR2 YENEEA. The CDR3 spans 12 residues. CDR3 bases: TGTGCCAGCAGCTTACAGGGGGCGACGCAGTATTTT. Translating gives CASSLQGATQYF.

The chain recombines TRBV18 with TRBJ2-1; 7 bases line up with TRBD2. The germline V gene encodes CDR1 KGHSH and CDR2 LQKENI. CDR3 length equals 16 residues. V was pared by 4 bases and J by 4 bases, with 10 bases of the junction left unmatched. In DNA form, the CDR3 reads TGTGCCAGCTCACTCCGACTAGCCGGTCTGTACAATGAGCAGTTCTTC. Its protein product is CASSLRLAGLYNEQFF.

This chain links TRBV24-1 with TRBJ2-3; TRBD1 matches at 7 bases. The CDR3 is made up of 17 amino acids. Germline V gene data show CDR1 as KGHDR and CDR2 as SFDVKD. J was trimmed by 5 bases and V by 3 bases; bases with no gene match: 13. CDR3 bases: TGTGCCACCAGTGATACAAAGACAGGGAAGGGAAAAGATACGCAGTATTTT. Its protein product is CATSDTKTGKGKDTQYF.

The CDR3 sequence: CSASTVAPLHF. For the CDR3, the DNA is TGCAGTGCTAGCACTGTTGCACCCCTCCACTTT. The chain links TRBV20-1 to TRBJ1-6; D unresolved. V was cut by 3 bases and J by 11 bases, with 8 bases left in between. This CDR3 has 11 amino acids. Per the germline V gene, CDR1 is DFQATT and CDR2 is SNEGSKA (reference sequence).

This chain connects TRBV19 to TRBJ2-3, with 7 bases aligning to TRBD2. Germline V gene data show CDR1 as LNHDA and CDR2 as SQIVND (reference sequence). The CDR3 loop spans 15 amino acids. Germline trimming cut 5 bases from V and 5 bases from J; bases unmatched to any gene: 10. The CDR3 protein is CASSRSNTGGDTQYF. The CDR3 nucleotides are TGTGCCAGTAGTCGATCAAATACGGGAGGAGATACGCAGTATTTT.